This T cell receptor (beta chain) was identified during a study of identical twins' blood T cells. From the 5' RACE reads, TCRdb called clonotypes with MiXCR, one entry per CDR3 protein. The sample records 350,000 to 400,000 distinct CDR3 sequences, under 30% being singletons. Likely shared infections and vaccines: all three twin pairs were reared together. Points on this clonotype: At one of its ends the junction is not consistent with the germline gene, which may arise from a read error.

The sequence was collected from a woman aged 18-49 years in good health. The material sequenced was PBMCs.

CDR3 loop: CSSSLAPGLYVEQFF. As DNA, the CDR3 is TGCTCCAGCAGCTTGGCCCCGGGACTCTATGTTGAGCAGTTCTTC. The V call is TRBV5-1, the J call TRBJ2-1, with a weak D call TRBD2 (6 bases). The germline gives CDR1 SGHRS, CDR2 YFSETQ. The CDR3 length is 15 residues.